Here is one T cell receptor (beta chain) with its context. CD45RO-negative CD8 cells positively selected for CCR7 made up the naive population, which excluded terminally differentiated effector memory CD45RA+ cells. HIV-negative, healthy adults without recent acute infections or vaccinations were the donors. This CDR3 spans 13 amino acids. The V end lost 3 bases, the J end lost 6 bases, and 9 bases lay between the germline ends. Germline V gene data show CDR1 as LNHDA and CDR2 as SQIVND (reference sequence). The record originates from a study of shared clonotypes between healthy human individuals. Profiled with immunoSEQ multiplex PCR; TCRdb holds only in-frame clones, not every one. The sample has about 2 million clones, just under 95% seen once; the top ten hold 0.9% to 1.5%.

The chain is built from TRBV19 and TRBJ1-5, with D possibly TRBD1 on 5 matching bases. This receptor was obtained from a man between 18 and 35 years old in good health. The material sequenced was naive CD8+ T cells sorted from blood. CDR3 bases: TGTGCCAGTAGTATTCGGGGGTTTCAGCCCCAGCATTTT. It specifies CASSIRGFQPQHF.